This T cell receptor beta chain was observed in a study of T cell responses to AZD1222 COVID-19 vaccine. About the research overall: Second doses were pooled across both intervals (about 4 or about 12 weeks).

The germline CDR1 and CDR2 sequences are MNHNS and SASEGT. The CDR3 runs to 16 residues. Trimming cost V 2 bases and J 4 bases, with 16 bases left between them. Method: immunoSEQ multiplex PCR; TCRdb's copy keeps in-frame clones and lacks some. The profile shows about 130,000 clones, about nine tenths of them singletons. The sample in question was peripheral blood, obtained on day 0 of AZD1222 vaccination. The sequence was obtained from an adult in good health. The chain uses TRBV6-1 and TRBJ2-3, with D tentatively TRBD2 (7 bases). The CDR3 bases are TGTGCCAGCAGTGAATTGTCGGGGGGCGGGTCAGATACGCAGTATTTT. As protein: CASSELSGGGSDTQYF.